Following are 29 T cell receptor beta chains from one sample sequenced in a study of blood T cell repertoires in COVID-19. TCRdb keeps only in-frame clones here, not all; method: immunoSEQ multiplex PCR. The table records over 200,000 clones, over 85% of them present only once. Sequenced sample: PBMCs or T cells enriched from blood (not recorded which). The receptors were gathered from a woman between 25 and 40 years old with acute COVID-19.

The CDR3 protein is CASSWDSSGNTIYF. CDR3 DNA sequence: TGCGCCAGCAGCTGGGACAGCTCTGGAAACACCATATATTTT. The chain employs TRBV5-1 and TRBJ1-3, with TRBD1 matching 7 bases. V was pared by 3 bases and J by 0 bases, with 0 bases of the junction left unmatched. Germline CDR1 and CDR2: SGHRS and YFSETQ. The CDR3 has 14 residues.

The rearrangement links TRBV4-3 to TRBJ2-3; 7 positions agree with TRBD1. The germline gives CDR1 LGHNA, CDR2 YSLEER. J was trimmed by 3 bases and V by 4 bases; bases with no gene match: 10. The CDR3 sequence is 16 residues long. CDR3 region: CASSPTDRARTDTQYF. For the CDR3, the DNA is TGCGCCAGCAGCCCAACCGACAGGGCGCGGACAGATACGCAGTATTTT.

The gene calls are TRBV11-2 and TRBJ2-4; D is uncertain. This CDR3 is built from 11 residues. The germline V gene encodes CDR1 SGHAT and CDR2 FQNNGV. V gave up 5 bases and J gave up 7 bases, with 6 bases separating them. CDR3: CASSQNNIQYF. The CDR3 DNA sequence: TGTGCCAGCAGCCAGAATAACATTCAGTACTTC.

This clone showed up just a few times. The V and J genes are TRBV7-8 and TRBJ2-7; no clear D gene. The CDR3 contains 16 residues. Per the germline V gene, CDR1 is SGHVS and CDR2 is FQNEAQ. The V end was cut by 5 bases, the J end by 4 bases, with 21 bases between. As DNA, the CDR3 is TGTGCCAGCAGCCCGCGAGGCGTGGGTTCTACTTACGAGCAGTACTTC. Its translation: CASSPRGVGSTYEQYF.

The V and J genes are TRBV11-2 and TRBJ1-1; 7 nucleotides line up with TRBD1. Germline V gene data show CDR1 as SGHAT and CDR2 as FQNNGV. The junction had 6 bases not matched to a gene; V was cut back by 7 bases and J by 1 base. CDR3 length equals 14 residues. As DNA, the CDR3 is TGTGCCAGCATCCGGGACAGCCAGAACACTGAAGCTTTCTTT. Translated: CASIRDSQNTEAFF. The variable domain in full, completed from reference TRBV11-2 and TRBJ1-1, reads EAGVAQSPRYKIIEKRQSVAFWCNPISGHATLYWYQQILGQGPKLLIQFQNNGVVDDSQLPKDRFSAERLKGVDSTLKIQPAKLEDSAVYLCASIRDSQNTEAFFGQGTRLTVV.

The rearrangement links TRBV5-4 to TRBJ1-4; 8 bases are a match to TRBD1. V trimming: 3 bases; J trimming: 3 bases; junction bases outside the gene matches: 1. The germline V gene has CDR1 SGHNT and CDR2 YYREEE (reference sequence). The CDR3 loop spans 14 amino acids. Written as DNA, the CDR3 is TGTGCCAGCAGCTCGGACAGGGCTAATGAAAAACTGTTTTTT. This gives the protein CASSSDRANEKLFF.

V usage is TRBV28 and J usage is TRBJ2-5; 15 positions match TRBD2. The CDR3 totals 16 residues. Germline CDR1 MDHEN, CDR2 SYDVKM. V lost 8 bases, J lost 0 bases, and 4 bases stayed unmatched. The CDR3 loop is CASGGLAGGYQETQYF. The DNA of the CDR3 is TGTGCCAGCGGGGGACTAGCGGGGGGATACCAAGAGACCCAGTACTTC.

The chain is built from TRBV18 and TRBJ1-1; tentatively, D is TRBD1 (5 bases). Trimming left V 3 bases short and J 5 bases short, with 7 bases between. The CDR3 is made up of 12 amino acids. From germline, CDR1 is KGHSH and CDR2 LQKENI. CDR3 nucleotides: TGTGCCAGCTCACCGACAGTAACTGAAGCTTTCTTT. This gives the protein CASSPTVTEAFF.

The chain carries TRBV6-6 and TRBJ1-1; 9 bases map to TRBD1. The CDR3 is 14 residues long. The trim removed 6 bases at V and 5 bases at J, leaving 7 bases unmatched. Germline CDR1 and CDR2: MNHNY and SVGAGI (reference sequence). CDR3: CASSSTGGWTEAFF. The CDR3 bases are TGTGCCAGCAGCTCGACAGGGGGTTGGACTGAAGCTTTCTTT.

The V and J genes are TRBV19 and TRBJ2-2, with D possibly TRBD2 on 6 matching bases. The germline V and J ends were trimmed by 7 bases and 5 bases, with 11 bases remaining between them. The CDR3 is made up of 13 amino acids. Germline CDR1 is LNHDA and CDR2 is SQIVND (reference sequence). In nucleotides, the CDR3 is TGTGCCAGTATGGGGGGAAGGACCGGGGAGCTGTTTTTT. It is translated as CASMGGRTGELFF.

This clone has a handful of counts. The J gene is TRBJ1-1, the V gene TRBV3-1 (or the pseudogene TRBV3-2), with D possibly being TRBD1 (5 bases). CDR3 length equals 13 residues. Trimming stripped 3 bases from V and 6 bases from J, with 11 bases between. Germline V CDR1 and CDR2: LGHDT, YNNKEL (reference sequence). The CDR3 bases are TGTGCCAGCAGCCAGTTAGGGGTGCCTGAAGCTTTCTTT. Translated, it gives CASSQLGVPEAFF.

This clone has only a few counts. The chain couples TRBV9 to TRBJ2-7, with D possibly TRBD1 on 6 matching bases. The CDR3 covers 18 residues. V shed 0 bases and J shed 3 bases, with 22 bases lying between them. Germline V gene data show CDR1 as SGDLS and CDR2 as YYNGEE. CDR3 in amino acids: CASSVEVPLGRGRYEQYF. CDR3 in DNA: TGTGCCAGCAGCGTAGAGGTCCCCCTTGGCAGGGGACGCTACGAGCAGTACTTC.

V gene TRBV27 combines with J gene TRBJ2-7; the match to TRBD2 covers 16 bases. The length of the CDR3 is 18 residues. Germline V CDR1 and CDR2: MNHEY, SMNVEV (reference sequence). V lost 2 bases and J lost 7; bases outside the gene matches: 11. This chain's CDR3 is CASSLAGLLGLAGGEQYF. The DNA of the CDR3 is TGTGCCAGCAGTTTAGCGGGCCTACTGGGACTAGCGGGGGGGGAGCAGTACTTC.

The chain uses TRBV16 and TRBJ1-5; 8 nucleotides line up with TRBD1. Germline V gene data show CDR1 as KGHSY and CDR2 as FQNENV. J lost 4 bases, V lost 2 bases, and 7 bases had no gene match. CDR3 length: 16 residues. Here the CDR3 DNA reads TGTGCCAGCAGCCAACAGACAGGGGTTCGTAATCAGCCCCAGCATTTT. It encodes CASSQQTGVRNQPQHF.

V is TRBV19 and J is TRBJ2-1, with TRBD1 matching over 9 bases. This CDR3 region has 15 residues. Trimming at V came to 5 bases and at J to 6 bases, leaving 8 bases not matched to a gene. Per the germline V gene, CDR1 is LNHDA and CDR2 is SQIVND (reference sequence). CDR3 sequence reads: CASSSGTGRVNEQFF. The CDR3 nucleotides read TGTGCCAGTAGTTCCGGGACAGGGCGCGTCAATGAGCAGTTCTTC.

The V gene is TRBV29-1, the J gene TRBJ2-1, with 8 bases aligning to TRBD2. The V gene end was trimmed by 5 bases and the J gene end by 7 bases; junction bases not matched to a gene: 10. The CDR3 runs to 14 residues. Germline V gene lookup returns CDR1 SQVTM and CDR2 ANQGSEA. The CDR3 DNA reads TGCAGCGTTCTCCGGGGGGGCCTAAATAATGAGCAGTTCTTC. It encodes CSVLRGGLNNEQFF.

The chain recombines TRBV11-2 with TRBJ1-3; unclear D gene. V lost 1 base to trimming and J lost 4 bases, with 5 bases between them. From germline, CDR1 is SGHAT and CDR2 FQNNGV. The CDR3 consists of 13 residues. The CDR3 sequence is CASSLAGGNTIYF. Here the CDR3 DNA reads TGTGCCAGCAGCTTAGCGGGAGGAAACACCATATATTTT. Variable domain in full (rest from reference TRBV11-2 and TRBJ1-3): EAGVAQSPRYKIIEKRQSVAFWCNPISGHATLYWYQQILGQGPKLLIQFQNNGVVDDSQLPKDRFSAERLKGVDSTLKIQPAKLEDSAVYLCASSLAGGNTIYFGEGSWLTVV.

The CDR3 loop is CASSPTSGGPSYEQYF. In nucleotides, the CDR3 is TGTGCCAGCAGCCCGACTAGCGGGGGTCCCTCCTACGAGCAGTACTTC. The rearrangement joins TRBV5-4 to TRBJ2-7, with TRBD2 matching 12 bases. Trimming cost V 4 bases and J 0 bases; bases outside gene matches: 5. Germline lookup yields CDR1 SGHNT and CDR2 YYREEE (reference sequence). The length of the CDR3 is 16 residues.

J is TRBJ1-2 and V is TRBV20-1, with D unresolved. There are 11 residues in the CDR3. Germline CDR1 DFQATT, CDR2 SNEGSKA (reference sequence). V was trimmed by 2 bases and J by 7 bases, leaving 8 bases between them. DNA for the CDR3: TGCAGTGCTAGACAGGATCGTGGCTACACCTTC. Its translation is CSARQDRGYTF.

The chain employs TRBV5-6 and TRBJ2-7; TRBD2 is a possible D gene (5 bases). This CDR3 region has 15 residues. The germline V and J ends were trimmed by 3 bases and 6 bases, with 19 bases remaining between them. Germline V gives CDR1 SGHDT, CDR2 YYEEEE. CDR3 coding DNA: TGTGCCAGCAGCTCAGGACGGGGTAAGGGCCTCGAGCAGTACTTC. As protein: CASSSGRGKGLEQYF.

This chain uses TRBV11-1 with TRBJ2-3, with TRBD1 identical over 9 bases. The CDR3 has 15 amino acids. The V and J ends lost 5 bases and 10 bases, in that order; junction bases with no gene match: 13. The germline gives CDR1 SGHAT, CDR2 FQDESV (reference sequence). Written as DNA, the CDR3 is TGTGCCAGCAGCGCCGGGACAGGGCGCCCTGTCGCGCAGTATTTT. Its protein product is CASSAGTGRPVAQYF.

The rearrangement uses TRBV19 and TRBJ1-4, with TRBD1 matching over 7 bases. The J segment lost 5 bases and the V segment lost 7 bases, leaving 13 bases of the junction unmatched. CDR1 LNHDA and CDR2 SQIVND come from the germline V gene (reference sequence). CDR3 size: 16 residues. The CDR3 spells CASTPVGGGANEKLFF. Written as DNA, the CDR3 is TGTGCCAGTACCCCGGTCGGAGGGGGCGCGAATGAAAAACTGTTTTTT.

This clone appeared once. This chain joins TRBV2 and TRBJ2-1, with 15 nucleotides matching TRBD2. V was clipped by 2 bases and J by 8 bases; unmatched bases: 7. CDR3 length: 17 amino acids. Germline CDR1 SNHLY, CDR2 FYNNEI. CDR3 in amino acids: CASSELGLAGGPDEQFF. CDR3 coding DNA: TGTGCCAGCAGTGAACTAGGACTAGCGGGGGGGCCCGATGAGCAGTTCTTC.

The chain couples TRBV10-2 to TRBJ1-1; D call uncertain. Germline V CDR1 and CDR2: WSHSY, SAAADI. The CDR3 loop spans 16 amino acids. The V end was cut by 3 bases, the J end by 3 bases, with 17 bases between. CDR3 in amino acids: CASSDPRIGRHTEAFF. DNA of the CDR3: TGCGCCAGCAGTGATCCGAGGATAGGTAGGCACACTGAAGCTTTCTTT.

The rearrangement joins TRBV2 to TRBJ2-3, with 7 bases that match TRBD2. The CDR3 runs to 16 residues. Trimming removed 3 bases from V and 2 bases from J; junction bases left unmatched: 8. CDR1 and CDR2 (germline): SNHLY, FYNNEI. This CDR3 is CASSDGIAGLTDTQYF. The CDR3 DNA sequence: TGTGCCAGCAGTGACGGAATAGCGGGCCTCACAGATACGCAGTATTTT.

This chain links TRBV12-3 or TRBV12-4 with TRBJ2-7; D is perhaps TRBD2 (5 bases). The CDR3 is 13 residues long. The V end lost 3 bases, the J end lost 4 bases, and 10 bases lay between the germline ends. Written as DNA, the CDR3 is TGTGCCAGCAGTTTTGGGAGAGAGTACGAGCAGTACTTC. This translates into CASSFGREYEQYF.

V usage is TRBV5-8 and J usage is TRBJ1-2, with D uncertain. Germline CDR1 reads SGHTS; CDR2 reads YDEGEE. The CDR3 length is 15 residues. Trimming took 2 bases from V and 7 from J, leaving 18 bases between them. The CDR3 region is CASSFRVERVSGYTF. Written as DNA, the CDR3 is TGTGCCAGCAGCTTTCGAGTTGAGAGGGTTTCTGGCTACACCTTC.

This clone occurred a few times. The CDR3 DNA sequence: TGTGCCAGCAGCAGCCTAGCGGGGGGTATAGGTGAGCAGTTCTTC. It yields the protein CASSSLAGGIGEQFF. The gene calls are TRBV6-4 and TRBJ2-1; 11 nucleotides agree with TRBD2. The CDR3 loop spans 15 amino acids. Germline V lookup: CDR1 MRHNA, CDR2 SNTAGT. After removal of 6 bases from V and 9 bases from J, the junction contained 10 bases not matched to a gene.

V and J are TRBV11-2 and TRBJ1-4; weak D call: TRBD1 (5 bases). Deletions cut 3 bases from V and 2 bases from J, with 10 bases between. The CDR3 is 15 amino acids. CDR1 and CDR2 from the germline V gene are SGHAT and FQNNGV. CDR3 coding DNA: TGTGCCAGCAGCTTTCAGGGAAGGACTAATGAAAAACTGTTTTTT. Translating it yields CASSFQGRTNEKLFF.